This is a list of T cell receptor beta chains from one sample in a study of cytomegalovirus exposure and HLA in healthy donors. Sequencing was performed with immunoSEQ multiplex PCR; in TCRdb, only in-frame clones are kept and a portion is missing. The sample lists tens of thousands of clones, about 78% occurring once. The specimen was PBMCs. The receptors stem from a middle-aged woman in good health and CMV-seropositive. CDR3s include the opening cysteine and the closing phenylalanine or tryptophan. D genes are given only for firm matches. Size is stated for part of the rows, as once, few or many counts, or as a class when the clone is expanded.

TRBV5-6	-	-	TRBJ2-3	CASSPQSTDTQYF	TGTGCCAGCAGCCCACAGAGCACAGATACGCAGTATTTT
TRBV7-3	-	-	TRBJ1-1	CASSRDTNTEAFF	TGTGCCAGCAGCCGGGACACGAACACTGAAGCTTTCTTT
TRBV29-1	-	-	TRBJ2-1	CSAWDKDNEQFF	TGCAGCGCTTGGGACAAGGACAATGAGCAGTTCTTC
TRBV19	once	-	TRBJ1-1	CASSFSDSNTEAFF	TGTGCCAGTAGTTTCAGCGATAGTAACACTGAAGCTTTCTTT
TRBV7-8	few	-	TRBJ1-4	CASSLVLDEKLFF	TGTGCCAGCAGCTTAGTATTAGATGAAAAACTGTTTTTT
TRBV30	-	TRBD1	TRBJ2-7	CAWSVGQGDSYEQYF	TGTGCCTGGAGTGTAGGACAGGGGGACTCCTACGAGCAGTACTTC
TRBV7-3	-	TRBD1	TRBJ2-3	CASSSQGAIGTDTQYF	TGTGCCAGCAGCTCTCAGGGGGCGATCGGCACAGATACGCAGTATTTT
TRBV7-2	-	TRBD1	TRBJ1-5	CASSPGGFEGNQPQHF	TGTGCCAGCAGCCCAGGGGGGTTTGAGGGCAATCAGCCCCAGCATTTT
TRBV19	once	TRBD2	TRBJ2-7	CASSMGLAASSYEQYF	TGTGCCAGTAGTATGGGACTAGCGGCCAGCTCCTACGAGCAGTACTTC
TRBV30	once	-	TRBJ1-2	CAWSPGEQDYTF	TGTGCCTGGAGTCCAGGGGAACAAGACTACACCTTC
TRBV2	-	-	TRBJ2-7	CASKVRDSYEQYF	TGTGCCAGCAAGGTCAGGGACTCCTACGAGCAGTACTTC
TRBV4-3	few	-	TRBJ1-2	CASSQEAGEGYTF	TGCGCCAGCAGCCAAGAGGCAGGGGAGGGCTACACCTTC
TRBV9	-	TRBD1	TRBJ1-2	CASSVEGTGYGYTF	TGTGCCAGCAGCGTAGAGGGGACAGGGTATGGCTACACCTTC
TRBV10-2	-	TRBD2	TRBJ2-5	CASRLAGGPEQYF	TGCGCCAGCAGACTAGCGGGGGGGCCTGAGCAGTACTTC
TRBV7-2	-	TRBD1	TRBJ2-7	CASSPYGTGAYEQYF	TGTGCCAGCAGCCCCTACGGGACAGGAGCCTACGAGCAGTACTTC
TRBV13	-	TRBD2	TRBJ2-1	CASSWTSGGWSSYNEQFF	TGTGCCAGCAGCTGGACTAGCGGGGGGTGGAGCTCCTACAATGAGCAGTTCTTC
TRBV6-1	-	TRBD2	TRBJ2-3	CASNQLAANTDTQYF	TGTGCCAGCAACCAACTAGCGGCTAACACAGATACGCAGTATTTT
TRBV4-2	-	TRBD1	TRBJ1-2	CASSQDSGYGQEDGYTF	TGTGCCAGCAGCCAAGATTCTGGTTACGGACAGGAGGATGGCTACACCTTC
TRBV18	-	TRBD2	TRBJ2-3	CASSPRVQRGGDTQYF	TGTGCCAGCTCCCCCCGGGTGCAGCGGGGAGGTGATACGCAGTATTTT
TRBV28	-	-	TRBJ2-7	CASMRGDRVTYEQYF	TGTGCCAGCATGCGGGGGGACAGGGTAACCTACGAGCAGTACTTC
TRBV28	-	TRBD1	TRBJ1-1	CASRPRQGATEAFF	TGTGCCAGCAGACCTAGACAGGGGGCAACTGAAGCTTTCTTT
TRBV5-1	-	TRBD1	TRBJ1-3	CASSPRDRSGSGNTIYF	TGCGCCAGCAGCCCAAGGGACAGGTCAGGCTCTGGAAACACCATATATTTT
TRBV4-1	-	-	TRBJ1-5	CASSPPSSIGQPQHF	TGCGCCAGCAGCCCCCCATCGAGTATTGGTCAGCCCCAGCATTTT
TRBV14	-	-	TRBJ1-1	CASSHIAGGGTEAFF	TGTGCCAGCAGCCATATTGCGGGGGGCGGCACTGAAGCTTTCTTT
TRBV28	-	-	TRBJ2-5	CASSTQVRETQYF	TGTGCCAGCAGTACACAGGTTCGGGAGACCCAGTACTTC
TRBV29-1	few	-	TRBJ1-1	CSVQARGVRTEAFF	TGCAGCGTTCAAGCACGGGGGGTGAGGACTGAAGCTTTCTTT
TRBV5-4	-	-	TRBJ2-3	CASSGGVGGYSSTDTQYF	TGTGCCAGCAGCGGGGGGGTGGGGGGCTACTCTAGCACAGATACGCAGTATTTT
TRBV6-1	-	-	TRBJ1-2	CASRSQGTYGYTF	TGTGCCAGCAGGAGTCAGGGGACCTATGGCTACACCTTC
TRBV4-1	-	TRBD1	TRBJ1-2	CASSRGQGANYGYTF	TGCGCCAGCAGCCGGGGACAGGGGGCTAACTATGGCTACACCTTC
TRBV5-1	few	-	TRBJ2-5	CASSLSGTLSQETQYF	TGCGCCAGCAGCTTATCCGGGACACTGAGCCAAGAGACCCAGTACTTC
TRBV30	once	-	TRBJ1-2	CAWSREKNGYTF	TGTGCCTGGAGCAGGGAAAAGAATGGCTACACCTTC
TRBV29-1	-	TRBD1	TRBJ2-7	CSVTPGQGNEQYF	TGCAGCGTGACCCCGGGACAGGGGAACGAGCAGTACTTC
TRBV7-2	-	-	TRBJ2-7	CASSATGSEYEQYF	TGTGCCAGCAGCGCAACGGGGAGCGAATACGAGCAGTACTTC
TRBV5-1	-	TRBD1	TRBJ1-1	CASSLVGGVGTEAFF	TGCGCCAGCAGCTTGGTAGGGGGCGTAGGGACTGAAGCTTTCTTT
TRBV4-2	-	-	TRBJ1-2	CASSQSTGSEGYGYTF	TGTGCCAGCAGCCAAAGTACAGGGTCCGAGGGGTATGGCTACACCTTC
TRBV27	-	TRBD1	TRBJ2-1	CASSLTGSSYNEQFF	TGTGCCAGCAGCTTGACAGGGAGCTCCTACAATGAGCAGTTCTTC
TRBV28	-	-	TRBJ1-1	CAGGESNTEAFF	TGTGCGGGGGGGGAATCGAACACTGAAGCTTTCTTT
TRBV12-5	-	-	TRBJ2-5	CASGLGSGQETQYF	TGTGCTAGTGGCCTGGGTTCGGGACAAGAGACCCAGTACTTC
TRBV6-1	-	-	TRBJ2-7	CASRPQDHSYEQYF	TGTGCCAGCAGACCTCAGGATCATTCCTACGAGCAGTACTTC
TRBV9	-	-	TRBJ2-6	CASSVARSSGANVLTF	TGTGCCAGCAGCGTAGCCAGAAGCTCTGGGGCCAACGTCCTGACTTTC
TRBV7-3	once	-	TRBJ2-7	CASSLEGGRNYEQYF	TGTGCCAGCAGCTTAGAGGGGGGGAGAAACTACGAGCAGTACTTC
TRBV7-9	-	-	TRBJ1-2	CASSLGAGPDGYTF	TGTGCCAGCAGCCTTGGGGCAGGGCCGGATGGCTACACCTTC
TRBV5-1	once	TRBD1	TRBJ1-4	CASSLPTGTNEKLFF	TGCGCCAGCAGCTTGCCGACAGGGACCAATGAAAAACTGTTTTTT
TRBV7-3	-	TRBD2	TRBJ2-7	CASSRGDSYEQYF	TGTGCCAGCAGCCGGGGGGATTCCTACGAGCAGTACTTC
TRBV5-1	-	TRBD1	TRBJ2-7	CASSLSGGLYEQYF	TGCGCCAGCAGCTTGTCAGGGGGCTTATACGAGCAGTACTTC
TRBV7-2	-	TRBD2	TRBJ2-3	CASSLVAGGADTQYF	TGTGCCAGCAGCTTAGTAGCGGGGGGCGCAGATACGCAGTATTTT
TRBV7-9	-	TRBD2	TRBJ2-3	CASSLGGGYTDTQYF	TGTGCCAGCAGCTTAGGCGGGGGGTACACAGATACGCAGTATTTT
TRBV5-1	-	-	TRBJ2-7	CASTPGPGGYEQYF	TGCGCCAGCACCCCCGGGCCAGGGGGGTACGAGCAGTACTTC
TRBV11-2	-	-	TRBJ1-3	CASSLVFNTIYF	TGTGCCAGCAGCTTAGTATTTAACACCATATATTTT
TRBV30	-	TRBD1	TRBJ2-7	CAWSQDRGDEQYF	TGTGCCTGGAGTCAGGACAGGGGAGACGAGCAGTACTTC
TRBV11-2	-	-	TRBJ1-1	CASRSTSMNTEAFF	TGTGCCAGCAGATCGACAAGTATGAACACTGAAGCTTTCTTT
TRBV19	-	TRBD1	TRBJ1-2	CASSEQGGNYGYTF	TGTGCCAGTAGTGAACAGGGGGGTAACTATGGCTACACCTTC
TRBV11-3	few	-	TRBJ2-2	CASSGRATGVGELFF	TGTGCCAGCAGCGGTAGGGCCACCGGGGTCGGGGAGCTGTTTTTT
TRBV5-1	-	TRBD1	TRBJ1-2	CATNPGDRDDYGYTF	TGCGCCACGAACCCGGGGGACAGGGACGACTATGGCTACACCTTC
TRBV28	-	TRBD1	TRBJ2-7	CASSPTGGTGYEQYF	TGTGCCAGCAGCCCGACAGGGGGTACGGGCTACGAGCAGTACTTC
TRBV19	-	-	TRBJ2-1	CASSIVAVYNEQFF	TGTGCCAGTAGTATAGTAGCGGTATACAATGAGCAGTTCTTC